This T cell receptor (beta chain) is from a study of Ad26.COV2.S vaccination and SARS-CoV-2 variants. Overall study context: Doses of Ad26.COV2.S were injected into muscle once or twice, 56 days apart.

Study-wide results and caveats: Vaccine recipients posted higher spike-specific TCR breadth than their placebo counterparts. Similar non-spike TCR breadth was seen in vaccine and placebo recipients.

Comments on this clone: What it binds is unknown.

Specified treatment: some 20 received Ad26.COV2.S at low or high dose, single or two shots; about 5 received placebo; per-sample allocation not given. Sample collection was performed on day 63 after the first vaccine or placebo injection. The CDR3 extends over 15 amino acids. Germline loops: CDR1 LGHDT, CDR2 YNNKEL (reference sequence). V lost 4 bases and J 2 bases, leaving 12 bases between the germline ends. Sequenced by immunoSEQ multiplex PCR; TCRdb stores in-frame clones only, minus some. The sample yields roughly 350,000 clones, around 89% seen once. The J gene is TRBJ1-5, the V gene TRBV3-1 (or the pseudogene TRBV3-2); D unclear. This specimen consisted of peripheral blood, obtained in a trial of Ad26.COV2.S vaccine versus placebo. This TCR was recovered from a person aged 18-60 years who received the Ad26.COV2.S COVID-19 vaccine or a placebo. CDR3 residues: CASSLSFMGNQPQHF. The CDR3 bases are TGTGCCAGCAGCCTCTCCTTTATGGGCAATCAGCCCCAGCATTTT.